These 18 T cell receptor beta chains were all obtained from the same sample, sequenced in a study of T cells in Graves' hyperthyroidism and ophthalmopathy (dated by TCRdb to the late 2010s). Libraries were built with multiplex PCR. Data came from an Illumina HiSeq 2000. The TCR beta CDR3 regions were amplified from the RNA transcripts. The TCR CDR3 was subjected to a first round of RT-PCR using the HTBI primer set and the Qiagen OneStep RT-PCR kit. In-frame beta chains were kept once TCRdb had trimmed the public reads at Q25 with fastp and called clones with MiXCR. Rows with one shared CDR3 protein collapse into an entry with the most common genes and DNA. The sample includes 300,000 to 450,000 distinct CDR3 sequences, with 18% observed a single time. The top ten hold 40% of the sample. The sequencing sample was made of blood. The receptors shown here come from a man aged 18 to 30 with Graves' ophthalmopathy.

The chain is built from TRBV7-2 and TRBJ2-3, with D tentatively TRBD2 (6 bases). Trimming cost V 8 bases and J 0 bases, with 15 bases left between them. CDR1 and CDR2 (germline): SGHTA, FQGNSA. The CDR3 is 15 amino acids. In nucleotides, the CDR3 is TGTGCCAGCTCCCCGGACTATCAAAGCACAGATACGCAGTATTTT. It translates to CASSPDYQSTDTQYF.

This clonotype was detected ten times or more. The chain uses TRBV7-6 and TRBJ2-5; weak D call: TRBD2 (6 bases). Trimming removed 1 base at V and 2 bases at J, with 14 bases between. There are 16 residues in the CDR3. Germline lookup yields CDR1 SGHVS and CDR2 FNYEAQ. CDR3: CASSLEVAGLQETQYF. In nucleotides, the CDR3 is TGTGCCAGCAGCTTAGAGGTGGCGGGGCTACAAGAGACCCAGTACTTC.

This clonotype has a count of ten or more. The J gene is TRBJ2-3, the V gene TRBV3-1; perhaps D is TRBD1 or TRBD2 (6 bases each). V lost 3 bases to trimming and J lost 5 bases, with 18 bases between them. The V gene's germline CDR1 is LGHDT and CDR2 YNNKEL (reference sequence). The CDR3 consists of 16 residues. CDR3: CASSHGGREAVDTQYF. The CDR3 DNA is TGTGCCAGCAGCCATGGGGGGCGAGAAGCGGTAGATACGCAGTATTTT.

This clonotype occurred many times. The chain employs TRBV20-1 and TRBJ2-7; either TRBD1 or TRBD2 may fit D (5 bases each). Germline loops: CDR1 DFQATT, CDR2 SNEGSKA (reference sequence). Trimming took 6 bases from V and 2 from J, leaving 14 bases between them. This CDR3 comprises 13 residues. CDR3 DNA: TGCAGTGCAAGCCGGGACCGACCCTACGAGCAGTACTTC. This gives the protein CSASRDRPYEQYF.

With regard to this clonotype: This may come from a read error, since a much larger clone is one base off. The CDR3 region is CASSPNGVGNEQYF. CDR3 DNA: TGTGCCAGCTCACCAAACGGGGTGGGCAACGAGCAGTACTTC. The J gene is TRBJ2-7, the V gene TRBV18, with TRBD2 as a possible D gene (5 bases). Germline V gene sequence: CDR1 KGHSH, CDR2 LQKENI. The CDR3 spans 14 residues. The V and J ends lost 2 bases and 5 bases respectively, with 13 bases between them. Filled out from reference TRBV18 and TRBJ2-7, the complete variable domain reads NAGVMQNPRHLVRRRGQEARLRCSPMKGHSHVYWYRQLPEEGLKFMVYLQKENIIDESGMPKERFSAEFPKEGPSILRIQQVVRGDSAAYFCASSPNGVGNEQYFGPGTRLTVT.

In its sample, this clonotype was seen a few times. The gene calls are TRBV7-6 and TRBJ2-1; the match to TRBD1 covers 8 bases. V lost 0 bases to trimming and J lost 3 bases; unmatched junction nucleotides: 4. CDR3 length: 16 residues. CDR1 is SGHVS and CDR2 is FNYEAQ in the germline V gene. The CDR3 loop is CASSLASGGFYNEQFF. The CDR3 nucleotides are TGTGCCAGCAGCTTAGCCTCAGGGGGCTTCTACAATGAGCAGTTCTTC.

This clonotype appeared a few times. The chain uses TRBV27 and TRBJ2-7, with D maybe TRBD1 (6 bases). From germline, CDR1 is MNHEY and CDR2 SMNVEV (reference sequence). V lost 5 bases to trimming and J lost 0 bases, with 11 bases between them. The CDR3 contains 14 residues. The CDR3 loop is CASSVDSPSYEQYF. The CDR3 region has the DNA TGTGCCAGCAGTGTGGACAGTCCCTCCTACGAGCAGTACTTC.

This clonotype was counted between two and nine times. V gene TRBV12-3 or TRBV12-4 combines with J gene TRBJ1-4; 8 bases match TRBD1. Losses at the gene ends were 1 base for V and 8 bases for J; bases not matched to a gene: 6. The CDR3 spans 15 residues. CDR3 amino acids: CASSLGGQGREKLFF. Written as DNA, the CDR3 is TGTGCCAGCAGTTTAGGAGGACAGGGTAGAGAAAAACTGTTTTTT.

This clonotype was seen repeatedly, ten times or more. The J gene is TRBJ2-7, the V gene TRBV6-2 or TRBV6-3; 8 positions agree with TRBD1. The CDR3 totals 13 residues. Germline-derived CDR1 and CDR2 are MNHEY and SVGEGT. With V trimmed by 6 bases and J by 6 bases, 7 bases remained unmatched. CDR3 residues: CASRWTGQFEQYF. Written as DNA, the CDR3 is TGTGCCAGCAGATGGACAGGGCAATTCGAGCAGTACTTC.

This clonotype has just a few counts. This chain links TRBV13 with TRBJ2-5; D perhaps matches TRBD1 (6 bases). The V and J ends lost 3 bases and 5 bases respectively, with 22 bases between them. Germline CDR1 PRHDT, CDR2 FYEKMQ (reference sequence). The CDR3 sequence is 17 residues long. CDR3 in amino acids: CASSFNLPGAGRETQYF. CDR3 in DNA: TGTGCCAGCAGCTTCAATCTACCAGGGGCAGGGCGCGAGACCCAGTACTTC.

The V gene is TRBV4-1, the J gene TRBJ1-1; D possibly corresponds to TRBD1 (6 bases). The germline V and J ends were trimmed by 8 bases and 6 bases, with 22 bases remaining between them. From germline, CDR1 is MGHRA and CDR2 YSYEKL. The CDR3 length is 15 residues. CDR3 residues: CASGLLIAQGAEAFF. The DNA of the CDR3 is TGCGCCAGCGGCCTCCTGATAGCACAGGGAGCTGAAGCTTTCTTT.

This clonotype turned up a few times. This rearrangement joins TRBV29-1 to TRBJ2-7, with D hard to call. The CDR3 is 15 residues long. Looked up from germline, CDR1 is SQVTM and CDR2 is ANQGSEA. With 4 bases removed from V and 2 bases from J, the gap between germline ends came to 18 bases. The CDR3 DNA sequence: TGCAGCGTTGTTGGCTTCCCTGACTCAGCCTACGAGCAGTACTTC. Its translation: CSVVGFPDSAYEQYF.

About this clonotype: A much larger clonotype is one base distant, so this may be a read error. The V and J genes are TRBV12-3 or TRBV12-4 and TRBJ1-1; no clear D gene. There are 13 residues in the CDR3. The CDR3: CASGLARETRAFF. CDR3 nucleotide sequence: TGTGCCAGCGGTTTAGCGCGGGAGACGCGGGCTTTCTTT.

This clonotype was recorded at least ten times. The chain uses TRBV9 and TRBJ2-3, with 8 bases lining up with TRBD2. V lost 4 bases, J lost 1 base, and 8 bases stayed unmatched. This CDR3 contains 16 residues. The germline gives CDR1 SGDLS, CDR2 YYNGEE. The DNA of the CDR3 is TGTGCCAGCAGCCCCGGGGGGGGGCTAGGCACAGATACGCAGTATTTT. The encoded protein is CASSPGGGLGTDTQYF.

V is TRBV5-1 and J is TRBJ1-1; D call uncertain. CDR1 and CDR2 (germline): SGHRS, YFSETQ. CDR3 size: 13 residues. V gave up 5 bases and J gave up 1 base, with 9 bases separating them. CDR3 in DNA: TGCGCCAGCAGGTATAGTGCGAACACTGAAGCTTTCTTT. Its protein is CASRYSANTEAFF.

CDR3 coding DNA: TGTGCCAGCAGTTTCTATAATCAGCCCCAGCATTTT. Translation: CASSFYNQPQHF. The J gene is TRBJ1-5, the V gene TRBV12-3 or TRBV12-4, with D uncertain. CDR3 length equals 12 residues. Trimming cost V 3 bases and J 4 bases, with 4 bases left between them.

The genes are TRBV14 and TRBJ2-2, with 9 positions matching TRBD2. Germline loops: CDR1 SGHDN, CDR2 FVKESK. Losses at the gene ends were 6 bases for V and 2 bases for J; bases not matched to a gene: 7. CDR3 length equals 16 residues. CDR3 DNA: TGTGCCAGCAGTCGTAGACTAGCGGAAAACACCGGGGAGCTGTTTTTT. Translating it yields CASSRRLAENTGELFF.

This rearrangement joins TRBV19 to TRBJ2-7; 7 bases are shared with TRBD1. This CDR3 is built from 14 residues. J lost 1 base, V lost 3 bases, and 3 bases had no gene match. Germline V gene lookup returns CDR1 LNHDA and CDR2 SQIVND (reference sequence). The CDR3 spells CASSIEQGSYEQYF. The DNA of the CDR3 is TGTGCCAGTAGTATCGAACAGGGGTCCTACGAGCAGTACTTC.